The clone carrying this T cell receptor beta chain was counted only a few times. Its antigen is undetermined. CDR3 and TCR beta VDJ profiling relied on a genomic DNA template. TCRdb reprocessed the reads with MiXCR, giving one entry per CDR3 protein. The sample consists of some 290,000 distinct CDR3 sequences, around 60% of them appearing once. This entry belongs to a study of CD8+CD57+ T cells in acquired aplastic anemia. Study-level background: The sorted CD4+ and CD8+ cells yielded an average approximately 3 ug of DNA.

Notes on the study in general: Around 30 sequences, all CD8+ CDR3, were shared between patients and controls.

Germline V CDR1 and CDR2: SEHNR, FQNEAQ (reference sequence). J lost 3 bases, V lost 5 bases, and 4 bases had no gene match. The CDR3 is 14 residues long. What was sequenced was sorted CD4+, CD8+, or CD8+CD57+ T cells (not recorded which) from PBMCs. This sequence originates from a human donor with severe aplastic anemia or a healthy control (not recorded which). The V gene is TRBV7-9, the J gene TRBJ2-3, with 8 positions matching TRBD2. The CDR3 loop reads CASSPTGGTDTQYF. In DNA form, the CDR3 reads TGTGCCAGCAGCCCGACGGGGGGGACAGATACGCAGTATTTT.